This T cell receptor beta chain was recorded in a study of blood T cell repertoires in COVID-19. Libraries were prepared by immunoSEQ multiplex PCR; TCRdb keeps only in-frame clonotypes and omits some of them. Altogether about 200,000 clones are present, about 78% being singletons, with the ten largest covering 4.5% to 7%. This CDR3 is built from 17 residues. CDR1 and CDR2 from the germline V gene are SGHKS and YYEKEE (reference sequence). V lost 0 bases, J lost 1 base, and 16 bases lay in between. Sequencing was done on a sample of peripheral blood. This receptor was identified in a woman aged 70-85 years with acute or convalescent COVID-19. The chain employs TRBV5-5 and TRBJ1-1; D unresolved. The CDR3 loop reads CASSLGSGVAGNTEAFF. DNA of the CDR3: TGTGCCAGCAGCTTGGGCAGCGGGGTCGCGGGGAACACTGAAGCTTTCTTT. Complete variable domain (other parts from reference TRBV5-5 and TRBJ1-1): DAGVTQSPTHLIKTRGQQVTLRCSPISGHKSVSWYQQVLGQGPQFIFQYYEKEERGRGNFPDRFSARQFPNYSSELNVNALLLGDSALYLCASSLGSGVAGNTEAFFGQGTRLTVV.